A single sample is the source of the 18 T cell receptor beta chains below, sequenced in a study of PD-1 blockade in classical Hodgkin lymphoma. Each patient experienced a relapse that followed autologous stem cell transplantation, and brentuximab vedotin exposure varied. Here immunoSEQ multiplex PCR was the method, and the copy in TCRdb shows in-frame clones only, minus some. The sample has about 110,000 clones; roughly nine tenths are singletons. Specimen: peripheral blood mononuclear cells (PBMCs), collected before the second cycle of nivolumab. The source is a human donor with classical Hodgkin lymphoma.

The gene calls are TRBV6-5 and TRBJ2-1; the match to TRBD1 covers 7 bases. V was clipped by 6 bases and J by 4 bases; unmatched bases: 9. Germline V CDR1 and CDR2: MNHEY, SVGAGI. The CDR3 runs to 15 residues. CDR3 sequence reads: CASRLQRDSYNEQFF. CDR3 DNA: TGTGCCAGCAGACTTCAGAGGGACAGTTACAATGAGCAGTTCTTC.

The DNA of the CDR3 is TGTGCCAGTAAATTGACGGGGGCGGGCTCCTACGAGCAGTACTTC. It specifies CASKLTGAGSYEQYF. This rearrangement joins TRBV19 to TRBJ2-7; the D gene could be TRBD1 or TRBD2 (6 bases each). CDR1 LNHDA and CDR2 SQIVND come from the germline V gene (reference sequence). The CDR3 contains 15 residues. The V end was cut by 7 bases, the J end by 0 bases, with 16 bases between.

This chain uses TRBV28 with TRBJ1-5; 12 positions agree with TRBD1. Germline CDR1 reads MDHEN; CDR2 reads SYDVKM. There are 20 residues in the CDR3. After removal of 2 bases from V and 0 bases from J, the junction contained 11 bases not matched to a gene. The CDR3 DNA reads as TGTGCCAGCAGTTTAGGCGGGACAGGGGGCACCGTTTATAGCAATCAGCCCCAGCATTTT. Translating it yields CASSLGGTGGTVYSNQPQHF.

The chain carries TRBV30 and TRBJ1-1, with a tentative D call TRBD1 (5 bases). The CDR3 has 15 amino acids. The germline V gene encodes CDR1 GTSNPN and CDR2 SVGIG (reference sequence). Trimming removed 3 bases from V and 4 bases from J, with 18 bases in between. The CDR3: CAWRPPVAGSTEAFF. CDR3 bases: TGTGCCTGGAGGCCACCCGTGGCAGGGAGCACTGAAGCTTTCTTT.

This chain uses TRBV6-5 with TRBJ1-2, with TRBD1 matching over 7 bases. The V and J ends lost 4 bases and 4 bases, in that order; junction bases with no gene match: 12. The V gene's germline CDR1 is MNHEY and CDR2 SVGAGI. This CDR3 region has 16 residues. The CDR3 sequence is CASSWKGARAIYGYTF. The CDR3 coding sequence is TGTGCCAGCAGTTGGAAGGGGGCGAGAGCGATCTATGGCTACACCTTC.

This chain connects TRBV6-5 to TRBJ1-1; TRBD1 is a possible D gene (6 bases). The CDR3 consists of 14 residues. Germline CDR1 reads MNHEY; CDR2 reads SVGAGI. The V end lost 6 bases, the J end lost 3 bases, and 14 bases lay between the germline ends. DNA for the CDR3: TGTGCCAGCAGACTCACAGGGACTGACACTGAAGCTTTCTTT. Its protein product is CASRLTGTDTEAFF.

For this clone: The sample contains more than one DNA sequence encoding this CDR3. This rearrangement joins TRBV18 to TRBJ2-7; 9 bases are a match to TRBD1. The CDR3 totals 14 residues. The germline CDR1 and CDR2 sequences are KGHSH and LQKENI. The V gene end was trimmed by 6 bases and the J gene end by 4 bases; junction bases not matched to a gene: 7. Written as DNA, the CDR3 is TGTGCCAGCTCGCCCGGGACAGGGTTTTACGAGCAGTACTTC. It encodes CASSPGTGFYEQYF.

The chain is built from TRBV7-6 and TRBJ2-2, with 11 bases fitting TRBD1. Germline V gene data show CDR1 as SGHVS and CDR2 as FNYEAQ. With V trimmed by 2 bases and J by 4 bases, 3 bases remained unmatched. This CDR3 is 16 amino acids long. The CDR3 spells CASSLLGQGATGELFF. DNA for the CDR3: TGTGCCAGCAGCTTACTAGGACAGGGGGCCACCGGGGAGCTGTTTTTT.

This clone was counted once. The V gene is TRBV15, the J gene TRBJ2-7; 10 bases line up with TRBD2. Germline lookup yields CDR1 LNHNV and CDR2 YYDKDF (reference sequence). The ends lost 0 bases at V and 4 bases at J; junction bases unmatched: 3. The CDR3 totals 15 residues. This chain's CDR3 is CATSRDSSGSYEQYF. CDR3 nucleotides: TGTGCCACCAGCAGAGATTCTAGCGGGAGTTACGAGCAGTACTTC.

V is TRBV28 and J is TRBJ1-4, with 8 bases aligning to TRBD1. V shed 5 bases and J 7 bases; nucleotides not matched to a gene: 9. CDR3 length: 15 residues. CDR1 and CDR2 from the germline V gene are MDHEN and SYDVKM. CDR3 DNA sequence: TGTGCCAGCAGTCTGCGGACAGGGTGGACTGAAAAACTGTTTTTT. Protein sequence: CASSLRTGWTEKLFF.

This chain uses TRBV4-1 with TRBJ2-2; 8 bases are shared with TRBD2. CDR1 MGHRA and CDR2 YSYEKL come from the germline V gene. V lost 4 bases to trimming and J lost 4 bases; unmatched junction nucleotides: 8. CDR3 length: 16 residues. This CDR3 reads CASSPPSGRGTGELFF. The CDR3 DNA follows: TGCGCCAGCAGCCCCCCCAGCGGGAGAGGCACCGGGGAGCTGTTTTTT.

The chain employs TRBV18 and TRBJ2-6; D not resolved. The CDR3 spans 11 residues. Trimming removed 8 bases from V and 5 bases from J, with 4 bases in between. Germline-derived CDR1 and CDR2 are KGHSH and LQKENI. In DNA, the CDR3 is TGTGCCAGCGTTCGGGCCAACGTCCTGACTTTC. Translating it yields CASVRANVLTF.

CDR3 nucleotide sequence: TGCGCCAGCAGCCAATTCGGTGGAACTGAAGCTTTCTTT. Its protein is CASSQFGGTEAFF. The chain recombines TRBV4-1 with TRBJ1-1; no reliable D call. The CDR3 contains 13 residues. Germline V gene data show CDR1 as MGHRA and CDR2 as YSYEKL. Deletions cut 2 bases from V and 5 bases from J, with 9 bases between.

The J gene is TRBJ2-1, the V gene TRBV11-2; D remains ambiguous. This CDR3 has 11 residues. V was pared by 5 bases and J by 4 bases, with 3 bases between. Germline V lookup: CDR1 SGHAT, CDR2 FQNNGV. The CDR3 is CASSHYNEQFF. The CDR3 bases are TGTGCCAGCAGCCATTACAATGAGCAGTTCTTC.

The J gene is TRBJ2-2, the V gene TRBV5-4; TRBD2 agrees at 7 bases. Losses at the gene ends were 4 bases for V and 7 bases for J; bases not matched to a gene: 10. Germline V CDR1 and CDR2: SGHNT, YYREEE (reference sequence). CDR3 length equals 15 residues. CDR3: CASSRAREADGELFF. The DNA for the CDR3 is TGTGCCAGCAGCCGGGCCCGGGAGGCCGACGGGGAGCTGTTTTTT.

The chain employs TRBV9 and TRBJ2-1; TRBD2 matches 7 bases. The CDR3 is made up of 15 amino acids. The V gene end was trimmed by 4 bases and the J gene end by 3 bases; junction bases not matched to a gene: 7. The germline V gene encodes CDR1 SGDLS and CDR2 YYNGEE. The CDR3: CASSQGSGRYNEQFF. As DNA, the CDR3 is TGTGCCAGCAGCCAGGGTAGCGGGCGCTACAATGAGCAGTTCTTC.

The chain recombines TRBV11-3 with TRBJ2-1; possibly TRBD1 or TRBD2 for D (7 bases each). Deletions cut 4 bases from V and 9 bases from J, with 16 bases between. CDR3 size: 14 residues. Germline CDR1 SGHNT, CDR2 YENEEA. CDR3 DNA: TGTGCCAGCAGCTCAGGGGGAGGGCGTGGTGAGCAGTTCTTC. This codes for CASSSGGGRGEQFF.

The rearrangement links TRBV7-9 to TRBJ2-6; the match to TRBD1 covers 7 bases. The CDR3 sequence is 17 residues long. The germline gives CDR1 SEHNR, CDR2 FQNEAQ (reference sequence). The junction had 4 bases not matched to a gene; V was cut back by 2 bases and J by 0 bases. This CDR3 reads CASSLPGQSSGANVLTF. The CDR3 DNA is TGTGCCAGCAGCTTACCGGGACAGAGCTCTGGGGCCAACGTCCTGACTTTC.